This paragraph reports one TCR beta chain. The antigen is not known. Some clones are missing from TCRdb's copy, which holds only in-frame ones; the method was immunoSEQ multiplex PCR. This sample yields about 260,000 clones, of which about 90% are seen a single time; approximately 3% belongs to the top ten. This record belongs to a study of cytomegalovirus exposure and HLA in healthy donors. In the study overall: The roughly 120 validation repertoires matched the 666 first-cohort repertoires in platform, a later analysis reported.

Findings and limits, study-wide: Some TCR beta chains (around 180 of them) were listed as cytomegalovirus-associated. Clusters of TCRs from the first cohort tended to co-occur in the approximately 130 validation repertoires (as a later analysis found). Rare TCR sequences predominated, though certain public TCRs were found in many donors.

The receptor was isolated from a woman aged 25 to 39 in good health and CMV-seronegative. The sequenced material came from PBMCs.

The CDR3: CASSPQGQGKAGELFF. The DNA of the CDR3 is TGTGCCAGCAGCCCACAGGGACAGGGCAAGGCCGGGGAGCTGTTTTTT. This sequence joins TRBV7-3 and TRBJ2-2; 9 positions match TRBD1. The CDR3 totals 16 residues. The junction had 10 bases not matched to a gene; V was cut back by 5 bases and J by 6 bases. CDR1 is SGHTA and CDR2 is FQGTGA in the germline V gene. Looking up the rest from reference TRBV7-3 and TRBJ2-2 gives the full variable domain: GAGVSQTPSNKVTEKGKYVELRCDPISGHTALYWYRQSLGQGPEFLIYFQGTGAADDSGLPNDRFFAVRPEGSVSTLKIQRTERGDSAVYLCASSPQGQGKAGELFFGEGSRLTVL.